Reported below is one TCR beta chain. Its binding antigen is unknown. Base qualities are not at hand, and no much larger clone is one base apart. The data are from a study of cytomegalovirus exposure and HLA in healthy donors (TCRdb year 2017). A note on the overall study: According to an earlier analysis of several hundred of the donors, roughly 180 million T cells yielded 117 million unique TCR beta sequences and more than 250 Gb of sequence data. Class I and class II HLA loci were covered by the typing at four-digit resolution. A handful of DR-DQ haplotypes were handled as single units for association and clustering because linkage in the cohort was strong. A later genetic analysis took genome-wide SNP genotypes for about three fifths of the 666 donors and used that subset as a discovery cohort. A later analysis re-examined previously published TCR beta repertoires from more than 600 donors and added high-resolution HLA genotyping to investigate patterns of TCR occurrence. The aim of the study was to test whether cataloging public T cell receptors could identify signatures of past pathogen exposure. Of the 398 genotyped donors, 65% to 90% were placed in the genetic ancestry cluster associated with self-reported Caucasian donors. Typing coverage differed by locus: A, B, C, DRB1 and DQB1 were typed in about 629-640 donors, DQA1 in 500 to 550, DPA1 in roughly 590, and DPB1 in approximately 450. Besides the first cohort of roughly 700 subjects, a separate validation cohort made up of about 120 different subjects was used. About 300 gigabases of sequencing data and some 85 million unique TCR sequences were included in an early release covering about 600 HLA-typed donors. The study used immunosequencing to profile the T cell repertoires of 666 subjects and linked those repertoires to cytomegalovirus serostatus. Across about 380 genotyped donors of the cohort, an average of roughly 250,000 unique TCR beta nucleotide sequences per donor were sequenced, and roughly 17% of those sequences were non-productive. Rather than drawing on any new phenotypic data, the later analysis identified candidate immune exposures from TCR beta sequences and the way those sequences occurred across donors. Donor age, sex, ethnicity and CMV serostatus were compiled alongside the repertoire data. High-throughput TCR immunosequencing, statistical association of individual TCRs with disease status, and machine learning were combined to predict cytomegalovirus infection status. In an earlier analysis of 587 of the donors, high-throughput TCR beta sequencing was used to judge whether each TCR beta V gene segment behaved as functional or pseudogenic. Every discovery cohort repertoire had been produced on one sequencing platform. Overall study results and their limits: Over 15 rarely observed V segments, including chromosome 9 orphons, were excluded from the earlier analysis of several hundred of the donors because counts were too low. In both the original and validation cohorts, the classifier was reported to diagnose cytomegalovirus status with high specificity and sensitivity. Roughly uniform sequencing depth across donors was assumed in presence/absence analyses, although this assumption may not hold. A cluster of highly shared sequence variants was judged likely to be a technical artifact of the sequencing pipeline. A further reported finding was that TCR beta sequences accurately predicted the HLA-A and HLA-B alleles for most subjects in the first cohort. The authors suggested that the approach could potentially be generalized to other disease states and immunological phenotypes. An association between a missense DCLRE1C variant and V-gene and J-gene trimming of TCR beta chains was found in a later genetic analysis and replicated in an independent cohort. Correlated functional status among segregating V segments might reflect linkage disequilibrium, but an unknown experimental factor could not be ruled out. A later analysis found that TCR association rates varied across HLA loci, with DRB1 alleles showing the most associated TCRs and HLA-C alleles the fewest. In vitro tests confirmed that three of the cytomegalovirus-associated TCR beta chains recognize cytomegalovirus antigens. When HLA alleles, especially DR and DQ, strongly co-occurred, TCR associations were difficult to assign to individual alleles. Some IMGT-functional V segments, including TRBV6-2 and TRBV6-3, could not be distinguished by the 87-base-pair reads and were therefore excluded. In a later analysis, 15,000 to 20,000 TCR beta sequences were associated with specific HLA alleles at a false discovery rate of 0.05. While some public TCRs were present in many individuals, most TCR sequences turned up only very rarely across donors. Broadly in line with IMGT annotations, most TCR beta V segments showed up in productive rearrangements about 90% or about 30% of the time in an earlier analysis of several hundred of the donors. Compared with the roughly 700-donor mean, donors in an Asian-associated ancestry cluster had fewer N-insertions in productive TCRs, according to a later genetic analysis. A total of 164 TCR beta chains were listed by the study as associated with cytomegalovirus. Because some donors lacked HLA typing at each locus, the association tests relied only on the typed subset. Immune exposure information for the cohort was limited to CMV serostatus. In a later analysis, HLA-associated TCR beta chains were found to be more clonally expanded and to have lower generation probabilities than equally common non-associated chains. According to a later analysis, most CMV-associated TCR beta chains appeared to be HLA-restricted, and the HLA associations seemed to be driven largely by CMV exposure. This cohort had only TCR beta chains sequenced, and the lack of alpha or paired-chain data limited which features could be detected. In a later analysis, several top co-occurrence clusters were reported to appear linked to parvovirus B19, influenza, CMV and Epstein-Barr virus.

The cohort consisted of approximately 670 healthy bone marrow donors. At the time of sampling, all cohort members were nominally healthy, though unrecorded immune exposures were likely present. The donor tested CMV seronegative and was one of the 352 seronegative cohort members. Each donor provided a peripheral blood sample, and peripheral blood mononuclear cells were used for TCR beta sequencing. The Qiagen DNeasy Blood Extraction Kit was used to extract genomic DNA from the blood cell samples. The receptor library was made with the immunoSEQ multiplex PCR assay. For the multiplex PCR, a mixture combining 60 forward primers for TCR Vbeta segments and 13 reverse primers for TCR Jbeta segments was used. The CDR3 region of rearranged TCR beta genes was amplified from genomic DNA by a multiplex PCR assay. On the Illumina HiSeq System, the amplified TCR beta libraries were sequenced as 87-base-pair reads. As for how the authors treated the data: Across the 600 to 700 repertoires, a later analysis counted 78 million or so unique TCR beta chains, around 11 million of which were shared by at least two donors. Raw reads were error-corrected and collapsed into unique sequences by a nearest-neighbor algorithm in which closely related sequences were merged to remove PCR and sequencing errors. V, D and J gene segments were assigned by aligning CDR3 sequences to IMGT reference sequences. For a sequence to be retained, at least a six-nucleotide match to both a V gene segment and a J gene segment was required. Rearrangements were called productive when the CDR3 lacked stop codons and stayed in frame with V and J; all others were non-productive. Following IMGT convention, CDR3 was defined as the stretch from the second conserved V-encoded cysteine up to the conserved J-encoded phenylalanine. The earlier analysis of about 610 of the donors excluded sequences that lacked an unambiguous match to a single V gene segment. In an earlier analysis of some 590 of the donors, V segments were called functional above 56.7% productive rearrangements and were called segregating when the between-donor standard deviation exceeded 5%. A statistical classification framework was built for diagnosing cytomegalovirus status from the catalog of TCR beta chain sequences. In a later analysis, V and J genes were assigned by comparing TCR nucleotide sequences against IMGT/GENE-DB human TR gene sequences. A later analysis assigned CDR3 sequences and most-parsimonious VDJ recombination scenarios with the TCRdist pipeline. In a later analysis, each TCR beta chain was defined by its CDR3 amino acid sequence together with its V-gene family, and reads lacking a unique V-gene family were excluded. To address suspected cross-contamination and a sequencing artifact, a later analysis removed 592 highly shared, low-generation-probability nucleotide sequences. For each public chain, a later analysis derived a clonal expansion index from normalized ranks of inferred template counts within each repertoire. Generation probabilities in a later analysis came from a VDJ recombination model fitted to out-of-frame rearrangements, and those results were checked against IGoR. In a later analysis, hypergeometric tests were used to score TCR-TCR, TCR-HLA and TCR-CMV co-occurrence, with a repertoire-size bias correction applied to TCR pairs. A later analysis estimated false discovery rates by permuting HLA or CMV assignments 20 times. In a later analysis, co-occurring TCRs were grouped with DBSCAN, and TCRdist sequence similarity was added when clustering was performed within HLA-allele-positive subsets. For co-occurrence clustering, repertoires with fewer than 30,000 or more than 120,000 public chains were excluded, along with several repertoires with anomalous nucleotide sharing. TCRdb stores this immuneACCESS table with in-frame sequences only. Part of the clones is absent; in the studies checked, under half of the shortfall reflects unresolved V genes, and no reason is known for the rest. V and J calls and clone size come straight from that table; D and trimming were deduced from the DNA. The sample table shows 150,000 or so clones, and 65% to 85% are seen once. The ten largest clones add up to 2% to 3% of the sample.

The CDR3 goes from the cysteine to the phenylalanine over 15 residues. Only the CDR3 DNA is retained, 45 bases long and in frame from the first base. Between the V and J ends, shortened by 0 bases and 5 bases respectively, the junction contains 9 bases. CDR1 SGHRS and CDR2 YFSETQ are derived from the germline V gene. The receptor comes from a man aged 50 to 60 in good health and CMV-seronegative. The specimen sequenced was PBMCs. The chain is made from TRBV5-1 and TRBJ1-6, with the D gene uncertain. The CDR3 reads as follows: CASSLAEGDNSPLHF. The sequenced DNA is TGCGCCAGCAGCTTGGCGGAGGGCGATAATTCACCCCTCCACTTT.